This T cell receptor beta chain was documented in a study of vaccination effects on CD4 cells after COVID-19. This CDR3 has 14 residues. Germline V lookup: CDR1 LGHNT, CDR2 FRNRAP. Unmatched junction bases numbered 4, after V lost 4 bases and J lost 5 bases. Whole-study results and caveats: At late timepoints after vaccination, vaccine- and infection-induced clones shrank markedly. Post-vaccine spike-reactive clones in convalescents were mainly new vaccine-induced clones.

Turning to this clone: No antigen is known for it.

The culture ran for 10 to 11 days, and then CD4+ T cells were isolated. SARS-CoV-2 infection was confirmed by PCR in the person between March and December 2020. Here immunoSEQ multiplex PCR was the method, and the copy in TCRdb shows in-frame clones only, minus some. The sample shows 50,000 to 70,000 clones, approximately 78% of them seen only once. V usage is TRBV12-5 and J usage is TRBJ1-1; TRBD1 matches at 10 bases. The clonotype comes from a human donor who had a prior SARS-CoV-2 infection. Material: CD4+ T cells from PBMCs cultured without peptide, obtained before COVID-19 vaccination. CDR3 loop: CASGYADRGTEAFF. The CDR3 DNA reads as TGTGCTAGTGGTTACGCGGACAGGGGGACTGAAGCTTTCTTT.